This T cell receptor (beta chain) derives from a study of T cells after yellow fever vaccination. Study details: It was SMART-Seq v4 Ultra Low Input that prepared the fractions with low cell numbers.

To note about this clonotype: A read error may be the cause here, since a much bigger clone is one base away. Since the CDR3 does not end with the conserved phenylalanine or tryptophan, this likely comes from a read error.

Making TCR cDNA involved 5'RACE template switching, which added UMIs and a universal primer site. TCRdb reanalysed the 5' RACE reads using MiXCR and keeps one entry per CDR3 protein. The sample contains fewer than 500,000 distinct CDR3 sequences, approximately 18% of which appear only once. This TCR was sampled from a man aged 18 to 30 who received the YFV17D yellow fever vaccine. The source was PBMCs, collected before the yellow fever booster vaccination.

CDR3 region: CASRGQGGQPQHI. As DNA, the CDR3 is TGTGCCAGCAGAGGACAGGGGGGACAGCCCCAGCATATT. The V gene is TRBV28, the J gene TRBJ1-5; 10 bases agree with TRBD1. Germline-derived CDR1 and CDR2 are MDHEN and SYDVKM. This CDR3 has 13 residues. Trimming cost V 6 bases and J 7 bases; bases outside gene matches: 3.